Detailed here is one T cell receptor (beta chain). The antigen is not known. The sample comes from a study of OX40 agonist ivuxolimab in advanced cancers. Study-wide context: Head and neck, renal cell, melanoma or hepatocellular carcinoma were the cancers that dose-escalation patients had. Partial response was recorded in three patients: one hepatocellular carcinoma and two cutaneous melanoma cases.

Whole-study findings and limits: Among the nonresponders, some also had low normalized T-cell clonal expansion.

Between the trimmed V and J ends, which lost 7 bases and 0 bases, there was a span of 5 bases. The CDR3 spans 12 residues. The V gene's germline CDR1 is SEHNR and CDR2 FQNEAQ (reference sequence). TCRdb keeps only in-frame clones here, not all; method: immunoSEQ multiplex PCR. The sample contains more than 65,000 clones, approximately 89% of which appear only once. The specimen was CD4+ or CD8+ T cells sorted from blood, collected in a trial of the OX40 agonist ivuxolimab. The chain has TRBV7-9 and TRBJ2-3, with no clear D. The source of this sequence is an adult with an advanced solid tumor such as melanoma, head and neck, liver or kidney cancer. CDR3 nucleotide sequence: TGTGCCAGCACCGCCAGCACAGATACGCAGTATTTT. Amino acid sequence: CASTASTDTQYF.